The T cell receptor beta chain described here comes from a study of metastatic and nonmetastatic thyroid tumors. Broader study findings: Significantly greater TCR beta diversity was reportedly found in malignant thyroid tumors than in benign nodules (in blood and tumor).

This clone was observed a single time. Antigen specificity is unknown. Every patient underwent thyroid surgery untreated. TCRdb re-called clones via MiXCR from the PCR reads. The sample has some 3,000 clones; roughly 40% are singletons. The TCR sequence derives from a female donor with papillary thyroid cancer or a benign thyroid nodule (not recorded which). Some clones in this sample may be carry-over from other donors' samples. The source material was tumor tissue.

This CDR3 is CASSIDGQANTDTQYF. The CDR3 DNA sequence: TGTGCCAGTAGTATAGATGGACAGGCAAACACAGATACGCAGTATTTT. The rearrangement uses TRBV19 and TRBJ2-3; TRBD1 matches at 7 bases. The trim removed 0 bases at V and 2 bases at J, leaving 5 bases unmatched. Germline CDR1 is LNHDA and CDR2 is SQIVND (reference sequence). This CDR3 region has 16 residues.